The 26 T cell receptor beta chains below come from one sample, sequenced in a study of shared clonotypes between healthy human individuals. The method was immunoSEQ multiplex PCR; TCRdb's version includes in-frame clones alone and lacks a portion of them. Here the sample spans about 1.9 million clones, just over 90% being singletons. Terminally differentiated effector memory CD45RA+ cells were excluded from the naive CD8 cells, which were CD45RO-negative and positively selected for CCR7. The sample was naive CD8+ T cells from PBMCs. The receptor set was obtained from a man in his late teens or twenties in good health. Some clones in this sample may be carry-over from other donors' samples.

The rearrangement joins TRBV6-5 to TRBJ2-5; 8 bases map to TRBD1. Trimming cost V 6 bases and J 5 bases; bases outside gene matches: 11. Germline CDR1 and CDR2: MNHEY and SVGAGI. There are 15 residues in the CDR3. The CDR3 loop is CASSLDRGGWETQYF. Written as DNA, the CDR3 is TGTGCCAGCAGCCTAGACAGGGGCGGCTGGGAGACCCAGTACTTC.

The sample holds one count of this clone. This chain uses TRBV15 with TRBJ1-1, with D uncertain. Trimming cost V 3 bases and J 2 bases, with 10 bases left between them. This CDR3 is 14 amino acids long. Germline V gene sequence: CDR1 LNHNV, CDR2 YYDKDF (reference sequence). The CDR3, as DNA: TGTGCCACCAGCAGTCGCCAGGCCAACACTGAAGCTTTCTTT. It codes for CATSSRQANTEAFF. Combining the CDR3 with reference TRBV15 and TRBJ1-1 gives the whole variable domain DAMVIQNPRYQVTQFGKPVTLSCSQTLNHNVMYWYQQKSSQAPKLLFHYYDKDFNNEADTPDNFQSRRPNTSFCFLDIRSPGLGDTAMYLCATSSRQANTEAFFGQGTRLTVV.

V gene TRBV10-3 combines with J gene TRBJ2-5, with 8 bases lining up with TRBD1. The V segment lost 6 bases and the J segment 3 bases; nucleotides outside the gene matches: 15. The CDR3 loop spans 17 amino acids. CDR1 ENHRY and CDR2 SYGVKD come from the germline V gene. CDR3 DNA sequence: TGTGCCATCAGCAAAGAACAGACACTGACAGGGGAAGAGACCCAGTACTTC. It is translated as CAISKEQTLTGEETQYF.

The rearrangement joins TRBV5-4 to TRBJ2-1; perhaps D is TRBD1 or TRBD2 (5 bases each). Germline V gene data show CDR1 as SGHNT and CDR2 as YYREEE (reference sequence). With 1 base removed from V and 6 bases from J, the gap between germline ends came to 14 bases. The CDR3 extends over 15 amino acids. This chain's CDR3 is CASSLRRERGNEQFF. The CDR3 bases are TGTGCCAGCAGCTTGCGCAGGGAGAGGGGCAATGAGCAGTTCTTC. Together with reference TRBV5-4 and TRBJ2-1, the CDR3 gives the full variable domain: ETGVTQSPTHLIKTRGQQVTLRCSSQSGHNTVSWYQQALGQGPQFIFQYYREEENGRGNFPPRFSGLQFPNYSSELNVNALELDDSALYLCASSLRRERGNEQFFGPGTRLTVL.

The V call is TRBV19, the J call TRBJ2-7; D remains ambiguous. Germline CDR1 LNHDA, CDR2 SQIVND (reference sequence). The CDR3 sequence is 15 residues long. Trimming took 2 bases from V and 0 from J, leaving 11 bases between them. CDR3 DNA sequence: TGTGCCAGTAGTATAACGGGCGTTAGCTCCTACGAGCAGTACTTC. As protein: CASSITGVSSYEQYF.

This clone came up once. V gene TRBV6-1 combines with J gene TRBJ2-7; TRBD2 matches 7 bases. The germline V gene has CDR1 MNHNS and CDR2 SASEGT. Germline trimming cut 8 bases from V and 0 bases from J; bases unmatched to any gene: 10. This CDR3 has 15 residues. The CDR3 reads CASRAGLVGSYEQYF. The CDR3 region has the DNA TGTGCCAGCCGGGCCGGACTAGTAGGCTCCTACGAGCAGTACTTC.

This chain's CDR3 is CASSLLVNNYGYTF. The CDR3 coding sequence is TGTGCCAGCAGCTTGTTGGTCAACAACTATGGCTACACCTTC. The chain is built from TRBV5-6 and TRBJ1-2; D ambiguous. Germline CDR1 reads SGHDT; CDR2 reads YYEEEE. The CDR3 is 14 amino acids. Trimming shortened V by 1 base and J by 2 bases, and 9 bases separated the two germline ends.

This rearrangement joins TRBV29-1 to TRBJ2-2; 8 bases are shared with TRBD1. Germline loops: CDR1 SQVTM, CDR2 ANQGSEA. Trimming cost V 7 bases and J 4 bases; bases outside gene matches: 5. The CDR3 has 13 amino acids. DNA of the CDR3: TGCAGCGCCCGGGACAGGACCACCGGGGAGCTGTTTTTT. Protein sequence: CSARDRTTGELFF.

The CDR3 is CASAATGYNEQFF. DNA for the CDR3: TGTGCTAGTGCCGCTACCGGATACAATGAGCAGTTCTTC. The genes are TRBV12-5 and TRBJ2-1, with D hard to call. This CDR3 has 13 amino acids. Germline V lookup: CDR1 LGHNT, CDR2 FRNRAP. The V end lost 7 bases, the J end lost 4 bases, and 11 bases lay between the germline ends.

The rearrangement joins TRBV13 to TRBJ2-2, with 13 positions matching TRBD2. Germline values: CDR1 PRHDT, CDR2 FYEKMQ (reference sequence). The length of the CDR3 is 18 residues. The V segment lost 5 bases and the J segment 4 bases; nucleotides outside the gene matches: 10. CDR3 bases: TGTGCCAGCAGCCACTGGACTAGCGGGAGAGTGGGCACCGGGGAGCTGTTTTTT. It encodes CASSHWTSGRVGTGELFF. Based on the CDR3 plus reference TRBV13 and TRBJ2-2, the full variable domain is AAGVIQSPRHLIKEKRETATLKCYPIPRHDTVYWYQQGPGQDPQFLISFYEKMQSDKGSIPDRFSAQQFSDYHSELNMSSLELGDSALYFCASSHWTSGRVGTGELFFGEGSRLTVL.

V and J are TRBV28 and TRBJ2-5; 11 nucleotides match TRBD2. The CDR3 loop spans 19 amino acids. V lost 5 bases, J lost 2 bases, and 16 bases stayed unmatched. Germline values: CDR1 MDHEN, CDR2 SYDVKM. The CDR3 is CASSKAGTSGRSEQETQYF. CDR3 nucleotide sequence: TGTGCCAGCAGTAAAGCCGGAACTAGCGGGAGATCGGAGCAAGAGACCCAGTACTTC.

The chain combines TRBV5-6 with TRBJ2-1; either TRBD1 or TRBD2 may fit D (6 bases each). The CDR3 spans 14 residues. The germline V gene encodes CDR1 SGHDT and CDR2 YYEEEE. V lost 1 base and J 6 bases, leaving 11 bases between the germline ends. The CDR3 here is CASSLSPGANEQFF. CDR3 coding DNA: TGTGCCAGCAGCTTGAGTCCGGGGGCCAATGAGCAGTTCTTC.

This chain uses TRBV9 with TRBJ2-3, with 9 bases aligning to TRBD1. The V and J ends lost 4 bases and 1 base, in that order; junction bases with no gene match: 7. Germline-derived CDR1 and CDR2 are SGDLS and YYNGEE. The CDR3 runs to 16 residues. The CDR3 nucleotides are TGTGCCAGCAGCAGAGGGACAGGGACCCGCACAGATACGCAGTATTTT. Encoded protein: CASSRGTGTRTDTQYF.

CDR3 sequence reads: CASSRRGRITDTQYF. The CDR3 region has the DNA TGTGCCAGCAGCCGCAGGGGGCGTATTACAGATACGCAGTATTTT. This rearrangement joins TRBV5-4 to TRBJ2-3, with 8 positions matching TRBD1. Germline-derived CDR1 and CDR2 are SGHNT and YYREEE (reference sequence). V was clipped by 4 bases and J by 3 bases; unmatched bases: 7. The length of the CDR3 is 15 residues.

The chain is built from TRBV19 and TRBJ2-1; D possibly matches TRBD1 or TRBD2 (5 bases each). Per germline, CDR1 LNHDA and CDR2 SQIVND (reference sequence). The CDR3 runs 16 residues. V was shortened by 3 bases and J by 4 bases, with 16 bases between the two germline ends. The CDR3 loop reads CASSIPRTGPYNEQFF. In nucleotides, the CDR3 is TGTGCCAGTAGTATCCCTAGAACGGGACCTTACAATGAGCAGTTCTTC.

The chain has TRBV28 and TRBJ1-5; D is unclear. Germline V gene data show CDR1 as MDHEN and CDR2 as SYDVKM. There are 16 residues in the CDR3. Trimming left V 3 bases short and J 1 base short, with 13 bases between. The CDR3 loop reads CASSFLGMRSNQPQHF. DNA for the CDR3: TGTGCCAGCAGTTTCCTTGGGATGAGGAGCAATCAGCCCCAGCATTTT.

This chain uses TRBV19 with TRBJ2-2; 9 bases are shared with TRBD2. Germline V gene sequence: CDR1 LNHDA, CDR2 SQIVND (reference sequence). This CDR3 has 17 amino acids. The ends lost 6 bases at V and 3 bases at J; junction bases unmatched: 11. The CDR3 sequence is CASSSHRLAAYTGELFF. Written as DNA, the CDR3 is TGTGCCAGTAGCTCACACCGACTAGCGGCCTACACCGGGGAGCTGTTTTTT. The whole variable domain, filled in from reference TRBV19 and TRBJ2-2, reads DGGITQSPKYLFRKEGQNVTLSCEQNLNHDAMYWYRQDPGQGLRLIYYSQIVNDFQKGDIAEGYSVSREKKESFPLTVTSAQKNPTAFYLCASSSHRLAAYTGELFFGEGSRLTVL.

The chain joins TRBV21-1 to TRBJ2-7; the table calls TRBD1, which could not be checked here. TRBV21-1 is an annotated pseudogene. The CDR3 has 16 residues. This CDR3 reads CASSGMEGPGHYEQYF. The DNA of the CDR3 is TGTGCCAGCAGCGGAATGGAAGGACCGGGACATTACGAGCAGTACTTC.

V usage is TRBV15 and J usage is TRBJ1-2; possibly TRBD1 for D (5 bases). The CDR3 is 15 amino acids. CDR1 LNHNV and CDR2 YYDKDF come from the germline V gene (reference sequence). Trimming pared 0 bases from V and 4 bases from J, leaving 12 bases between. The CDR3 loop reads CATSRDRGQAYGYTF. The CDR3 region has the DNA TGTGCCACCAGCAGAGATAGAGGACAAGCCTATGGCTACACCTTC.

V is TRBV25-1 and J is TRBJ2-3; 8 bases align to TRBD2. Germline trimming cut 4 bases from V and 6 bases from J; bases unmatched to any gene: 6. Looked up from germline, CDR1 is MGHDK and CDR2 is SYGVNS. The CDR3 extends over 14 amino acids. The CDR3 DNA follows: TGTGCCAGCAGTGCTTGGACTAGCAGCGATACGCAGTATTTT. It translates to CASSAWTSSDTQYF.

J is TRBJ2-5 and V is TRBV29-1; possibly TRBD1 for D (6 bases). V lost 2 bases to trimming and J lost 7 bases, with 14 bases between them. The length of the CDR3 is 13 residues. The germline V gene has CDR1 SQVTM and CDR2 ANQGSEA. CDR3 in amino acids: CSVETRSGVTQYF. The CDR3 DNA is TGCAGCGTTGAAACTAGATCAGGGGTGACCCAGTACTTC.

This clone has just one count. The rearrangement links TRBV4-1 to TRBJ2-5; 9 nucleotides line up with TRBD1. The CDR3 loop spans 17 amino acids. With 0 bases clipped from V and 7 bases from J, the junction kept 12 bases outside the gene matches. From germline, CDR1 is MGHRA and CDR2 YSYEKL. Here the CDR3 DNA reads TGCGCCAGCAGCCAAGATCTTACAGGGACAGGGATTGTGACCCAGTACTTC. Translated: CASSQDLTGTGIVTQYF.

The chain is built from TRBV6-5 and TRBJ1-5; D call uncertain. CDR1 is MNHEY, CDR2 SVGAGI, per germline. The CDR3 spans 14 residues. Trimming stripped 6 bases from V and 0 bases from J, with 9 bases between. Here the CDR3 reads CASSRRYSNQPQHF. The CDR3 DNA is TGTGCCAGCAGCCGACGCTATAGCAATCAGCCCCAGCATTTT.

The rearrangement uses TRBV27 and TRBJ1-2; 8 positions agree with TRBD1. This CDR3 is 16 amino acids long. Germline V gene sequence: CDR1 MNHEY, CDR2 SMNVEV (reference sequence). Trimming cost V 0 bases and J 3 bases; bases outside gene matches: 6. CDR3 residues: CASSLSRDRSDYGYTF. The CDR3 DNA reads TGTGCCAGCAGTTTATCCCGGGACAGGTCCGACTATGGCTACACCTTC.

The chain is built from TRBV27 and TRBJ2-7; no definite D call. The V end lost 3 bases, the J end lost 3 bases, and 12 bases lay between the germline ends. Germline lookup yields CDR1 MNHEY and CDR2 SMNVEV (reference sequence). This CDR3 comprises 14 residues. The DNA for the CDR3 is TGTGCCAGCAGTTTTGGTAACCTCCTCTACGAGCAGTACTTC. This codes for CASSFGNLLYEQYF.

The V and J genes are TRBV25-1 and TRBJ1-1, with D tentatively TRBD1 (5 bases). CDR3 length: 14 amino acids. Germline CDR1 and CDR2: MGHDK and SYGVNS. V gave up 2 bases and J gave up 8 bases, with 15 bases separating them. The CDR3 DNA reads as TGTGCCAGCAGTGAAAGGGGCGCAATGTCGGAAGCTTTCTTT. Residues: CASSERGAMSEAFF.